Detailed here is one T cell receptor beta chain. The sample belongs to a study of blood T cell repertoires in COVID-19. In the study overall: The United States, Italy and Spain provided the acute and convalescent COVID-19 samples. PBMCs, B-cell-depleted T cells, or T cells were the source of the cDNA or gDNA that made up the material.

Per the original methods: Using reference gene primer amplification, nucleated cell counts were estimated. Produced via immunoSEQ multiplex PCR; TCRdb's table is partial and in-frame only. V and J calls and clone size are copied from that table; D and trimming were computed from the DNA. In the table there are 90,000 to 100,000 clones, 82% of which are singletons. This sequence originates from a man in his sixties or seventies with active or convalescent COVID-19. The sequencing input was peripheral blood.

The CDR3 region has the DNA TGCGCCAGCAGGCTCGACAGGAATTCACCCCTCCACTTT. Its translation: CASRLDRNSPLHF. The rearrangement links TRBV10-1 to TRBJ1-6, with a weak D call TRBD1 (6 bases). Deletions cut 6 bases from V and 7 bases from J, with 10 bases between. The CDR3 is 13 amino acids. CDR1 and CDR2 (germline): WNHNN, SYGVQD (reference sequence).